This is a list of T cell receptor beta chains from one sample in a study of blood T cell repertoires in COVID-19. Libraries were prepared by immunoSEQ multiplex PCR; TCRdb keeps only in-frame clonotypes and omits some of them. The sample lists 250,000 to 300,000 clones; roughly nine tenths were seen once. Sequencing was performed on peripheral blood. The receptors come from a woman aged 35 to 49 who had recovered from COVID-19. The CDR3 runs from the conserved cysteine through the conserved F or W. D genes are given only for firm matches. Part of the rows lack a size; the others show once, few, many or a class for expanded clones.

clone_size	d_call	v_call	j_call	cdr3_aa	cdr3_nt
NA	NA	TRBV29-1	TRBJ2-1	CSVEWSRGGEQFF	TGCAGCGTTGAATGGTCTAGGGGAGGTGAGCAGTTCTTC
NA	NA	TRBV6-4	TRBJ2-2	CASRQGLNTGELFF	TGTGCCAGCAGGCAGGGACTTAACACCGGGGAGCTGTTTTTT
once	NA	TRBV21-1	TRBJ2-7	CASSKRVNLRGTGASEQYF	TGTGCCAGCAGCAAACGGGTAAATCTCCGTGGGACAGGGGCCTCGGAGCAGTACTTC
NA	NA	TRBV7-8	TRBJ2-2	CASSLDRGASTGELFF	TGTGCCAGCAGCTTAGACCGGGGGGCGTCCACCGGGGAGCTGTTTTTT
NA	TRBD1	TRBV27	TRBJ2-7	CASHRTGDYEQYF	TGTGCCAGCCACCGGACAGGGGACTACGAGCAGTACTTC
NA	TRBD1	TRBV4-1	TRBJ2-5	CASSQDAGQGVGTQYF	TGCGCCAGCAGCCAAGATGCGGGACAGGGTGTTGGGACCCAGTACTTC
few	NA	TRBV13	TRBJ2-7	CASSLRDGQSYYEQYF	TGTGCCAGCAGCCTCAGGGACGGACAGAGTTACTACGAGCAGTACTTC
NA	NA	TRBV7-3	TRBJ1-2	CASSLGGSDYGYTF	TGTGCCAGCAGCTTAGGGGGGTCTGACTATGGCTACACCTTC
NA	NA	TRBV15	TRBJ1-4	CATSRDFTGRTNEKLFF	TGTGCCACCAGCAGAGATTTCACGGGAAGAACTAATGAAAAACTGTTTTTT
NA	NA	TRBV21-1	TRBJ2-5	CASSKEGLRLDTQETQYF	TGTGCCAGCAGCAAAGAGGGGCTGAGACTGGACACCCAAGAGACCCAGTACTTC
NA	NA	TRBV19	TRBJ2-1	CASSIRRGRVDEQFF	TGTGCCAGTAGTATAAGGAGGGGGCGCGTGGATGAGCAGTTCTTC
once	TRBD1	TRBV10-3	TRBJ2-5	CAIGQGEQETQYF	TGTGCCATCGGACAGGGCGAACAAGAGACCCAGTACTTC
NA	NA	TRBV19	TRBJ2-5	CASSPAGVSRLETQYF	TGTGCCAGTTCCCCAGCAGGGGTGTCGAGGCTAGAGACCCAGTACTTC
NA	TRBD1	TRBV13	TRBJ2-7	CASRRTGDPYEQYF	TGTGCCAGCAGGCGGACAGGGGACCCCTACGAGCAGTACTTC
NA	TRBD1	TRBV19	TRBJ1-1	CASSYPGQVNTEAFF	TGTGCCAGTAGTTATCCGGGACAGGTGAACACTGAAGCTTTCTTT
NA	NA	TRBV10-1	TRBJ2-1	CASSPQADGNEQFF	TGCGCCAGCAGCCCACAAGCGGACGGGAATGAGCAGTTCTTC
NA	NA	TRBV7-3	TRBJ2-6	CASSPGSSGANVLTF	TGTGCCAGCAGTCCGGGGAGCTCTGGGGCCAACGTCCTGACTTTC
once	NA	TRBV14	TRBJ2-1	CASSQAPGRGTYNEQFF	TGTGCCAGCAGCCAAGCCCCGGGTAGGGGGACCTACAATGAGCAGTTCTTC
NA	TRBD2	TRBV27	TRBJ2-3	CASSPPGLAGGTQYF	TGTGCCAGCAGTCCACCAGGACTAGCGGGAGGGACGCAGTATTTT
NA	TRBD1	TRBV11-2	TRBJ1-6	CASSGWGDRGMNSPLHF	TGTGCCAGCAGCGGTTGGGGGGACAGGGGAATGAATTCACCCCTCCACTTT
NA	NA	TRBV7-7	TRBJ2-5	CASSLGAGRQETQYF	TGTGCTAGCAGCTTAGGGGCAGGCCGCCAAGAGACCCAGTACTTC
NA	TRBD2	TRBV7-2	TRBJ2-3	CASSSRTSGRIGTQYF	TGTGCCAGCAGCTCCAGGACTAGCGGGAGGATAGGTACGCAGTATTTT
NA	TRBD1	TRBV5-1	TRBJ1-6	CASSLTGDFNSPLHF	TGCGCCAGCAGCTTGACAGGGGATTTTAATTCACCCCTCCACTTT
NA	TRBD1	TRBV4-1	TRBJ1-4	CASSPRGSGTGDEKLFF	TGCGCCAGCAGCCCGAGGGGCTCCGGGACAGGGGACGAAAAACTGTTTTTT
NA	TRBD2	TRBV7-9	TRBJ2-5	CASRGLAPEEDQETQYF	TGTGCCAGCAGGGGACTAGCGCCCGAAGAAGACCAAGAGACCCAGTACTTC
NA	NA	TRBV4-1	TRBJ2-7	CASSQEDSYEQYF	TGCGCCAGCAGCCAAGAGGACAGCTACGAGCAGTACTTC
once	TRBD1	TRBV19	TRBJ2-7	CASNPGTGKGYEQYF	TGTGCCAGTAACCCGGGGACAGGGAAAGGGTACGAGCAGTACTTC
NA	TRBD2	TRBV19	TRBJ2-1	CASSRDRGTSGIDEQFF	TGTGCCAGTAGTCGTGACCGGGGGACTAGCGGGATCGATGAGCAGTTCTTC
once	TRBD1	TRBV5-1	TRBJ2-7	CASSLGTDRGFWSEQYF	TGCGCCAGCAGCTTGGGGACGGACAGGGGATTTTGGTCCGAGCAGTACTTC
NA	TRBD1	TRBV5-4	TRBJ2-7	CASSSDRGTYEQYF	TGTGCCAGCAGCTCCGACAGGGGGACGTACGAGCAGTACTTC
NA	NA	TRBV10-3	TRBJ2-2	CAISVGDTNTGELFF	TGTGCCATCAGTGTAGGGGATACGAACACCGGGGAGCTGTTTTTT
few	TRBD2	TRBV5-5	TRBJ2-1	CASSLGVLAGGHPSYNEQFF	TGTGCCAGCAGCTTGGGTGTCCTAGCGGGAGGGCACCCCTCCTACAATGAGCAGTTCTTC
NA	NA	TRBV2	TRBJ2-7	CASTGRYEQYF	TGTGCCAGCACAGGGCGCTACGAGCAGTACTTC
NA	NA	TRBV5-4	TRBJ1-1	CASIRGIGDTEAFF	TGTGCCAGCATCCGGGGAATCGGGGACACTGAAGCTTTCTTT
NA	TRBD2	TRBV5-6	TRBJ2-1	CASSVIAGFYNEQFF	TGTGCCAGCAGCGTTATAGCGGGCTTCTACAATGAGCAGTTCTTC
NA	TRBD2	TRBV11-2	TRBJ2-7	CASSLVASGSYEQYF	TGTGCCAGCAGCTTAGTGGCTAGCGGGAGTTACGAGCAGTACTTC
NA	TRBD1	TRBV5-6	TRBJ2-7	CASSLASGTGAHF	TGTGCCAGCAGCTTGGCCTCCGGGACAGGGGCCCACTTC
NA	TRBD1	TRBV18	TRBJ1-3	CASSLQGAVGNTIYF	TGTGCCAGCTCACTTCAGGGGGCCGTTGGAAACACCATATATTTT
few	TRBD1	TRBV6-5	TRBJ2-4	CASSYDRGIQYF	TGTGCCAGCAGCTATGACAGGGGCATTCAGTACTTC
NA	NA	TRBV27	TRBJ1-1	CASSLAGMNTEAFF	TGTGCCAGCAGCCTTGCAGGGATGAACACTGAAGCTTTCTTT
once	NA	TRBV7-9	TRBJ2-6	CASSLRSGANVLTF	TGTGCCAGCAGCTTACGGTCTGGGGCCAACGTCCTGACTTTC
NA	NA	TRBV28	TRBJ2-7	CASSFALRREQYF	TGTGCCAGCAGTTTTGCCCTCCGGCGGGAGCAGTACTTC
NA	NA	TRBV4-1	TRBJ1-2	CASSQDGLRLGYTF	TGCGCCAGCAGCCAAGATGGCCTCAGATTGGGCTACACCTTC
NA	NA	TRBV27	TRBJ2-7	CASSFNTLYEQYF	TGTGCCAGCAGTTTCAACACCCTCTACGAGCAGTACTTC
NA	NA	TRBV18	TRBJ1-1	CASSPRDGNTEAFF	TGTGCCAGCTCACCGCGGGACGGGAACACTGAAGCTTTCTTT
NA	NA	TRBV7-8	TRBJ2-5	CASSSSGGTQYF	TGTGCCAGCAGCTCGTCCGGCGGGACCCAGTACTTC
NA	NA	TRBV3-1/TRBV3-2	TRBJ1-4	CASSVNSAEKLFF	TGTGCCAGCAGCGTAAACAGTGCTGAAAAACTGTTTTTT
NA	NA	TRBV7-2	TRBJ1-1	CASSVLRQTLEAFF	TGTGCCAGCAGCGTCTTGAGACAAACCCTTGAAGCTTTCTTT
once	NA	TRBV13	TRBJ2-7	CASSPAGTLPEQYF	TGTGCCAGCAGCCCGGCCGGGACACTACCCGAGCAGTACTTC
NA	TRBD1	TRBV3-1/TRBV3-2	TRBJ1-5	CASSQTSGQGILWPQHF	TGTGCCAGCAGCCAAACCTCTGGACAGGGAATTTTGTGGCCCCAGCATTTT
NA	NA	TRBV5-1	TRBJ2-1	CASSLVGDPNNEQFF	TGCGCCAGCAGCTTGGTGGGAGATCCCAACAATGAGCAGTTCTTC
NA	TRBD1	TRBV20-1	TRBJ1-2	CSGRGVYGYTF	TGCAGTGGCAGGGGGGTCTATGGCTACACCTTC
once	TRBD1	TRBV28	TRBJ1-2	CASSIQGGGYTF	TGTGCCAGCAGCATCCAGGGGGGCGGCTACACCTTC
NA	TRBD1	TRBV29-1	TRBJ2-7	CSVGTGSYEQYF	TGCAGCGTGGGGACAGGGTCCTACGAGCAGTACTTC
NA	NA	TRBV30	TRBJ2-7	CAGEGGAGAEQYF	TGTGCCGGCGAGGGGGGGGCCGGGGCAGAGCAGTACTTC